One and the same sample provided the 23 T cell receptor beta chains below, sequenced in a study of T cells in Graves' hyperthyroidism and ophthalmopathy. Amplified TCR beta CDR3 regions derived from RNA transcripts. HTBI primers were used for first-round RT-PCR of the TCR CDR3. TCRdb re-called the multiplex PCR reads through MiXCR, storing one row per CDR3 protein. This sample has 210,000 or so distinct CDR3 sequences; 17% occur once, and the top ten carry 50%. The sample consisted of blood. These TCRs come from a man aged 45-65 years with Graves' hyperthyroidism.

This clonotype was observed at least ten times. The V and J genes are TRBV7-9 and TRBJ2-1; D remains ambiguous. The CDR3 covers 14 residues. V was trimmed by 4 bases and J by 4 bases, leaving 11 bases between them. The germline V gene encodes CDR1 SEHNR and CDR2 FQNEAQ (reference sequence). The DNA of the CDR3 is TGTGCCAGCAGCTCTTACGCGTCGTACAATGAGCAGTTCTTC. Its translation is CASSSYASYNEQFF.

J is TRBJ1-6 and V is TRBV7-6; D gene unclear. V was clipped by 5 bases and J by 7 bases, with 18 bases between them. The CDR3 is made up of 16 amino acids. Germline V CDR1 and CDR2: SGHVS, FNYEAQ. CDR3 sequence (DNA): TGTGCCAGCAGCGAGGGCCCCAACCTCGAGAATTCACCCCTCCACTTT. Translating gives CASSEGPNLENSPLHF.

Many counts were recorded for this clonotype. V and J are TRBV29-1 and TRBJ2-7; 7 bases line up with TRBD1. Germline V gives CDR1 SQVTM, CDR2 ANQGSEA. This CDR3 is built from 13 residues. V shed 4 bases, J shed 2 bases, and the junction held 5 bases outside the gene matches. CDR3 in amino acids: CSVGGGSAYEQYF. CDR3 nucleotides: TGCAGCGTTGGAGGGGGCAGCGCCTACGAGCAGTACTTC.

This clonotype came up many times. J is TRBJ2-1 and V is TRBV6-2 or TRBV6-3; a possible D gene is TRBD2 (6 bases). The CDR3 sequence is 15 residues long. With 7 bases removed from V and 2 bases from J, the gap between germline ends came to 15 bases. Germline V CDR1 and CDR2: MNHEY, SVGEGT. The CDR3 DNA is TGTGCCAGCATTGAGGGGCGGGACCCCTACAATGAGCAGTTCTTC. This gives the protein CASIEGRDPYNEQFF.

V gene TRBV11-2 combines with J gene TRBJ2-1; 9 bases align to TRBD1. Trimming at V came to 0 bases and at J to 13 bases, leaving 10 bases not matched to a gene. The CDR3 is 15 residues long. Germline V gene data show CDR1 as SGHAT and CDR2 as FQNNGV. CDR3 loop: CASSLEPRQGVFQFF. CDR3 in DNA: TGTGCCAGCAGCTTAGAGCCCCGACAGGGGGTTTTTCAGTTCTTC.

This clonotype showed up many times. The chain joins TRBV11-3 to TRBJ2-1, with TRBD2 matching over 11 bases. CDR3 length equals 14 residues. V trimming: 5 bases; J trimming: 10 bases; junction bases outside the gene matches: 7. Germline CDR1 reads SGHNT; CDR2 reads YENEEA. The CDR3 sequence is CASSRASGRLEQFF. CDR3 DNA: TGTGCCAGCAGCCGGGCTAGCGGGAGGTTAGAGCAGTTCTTC.

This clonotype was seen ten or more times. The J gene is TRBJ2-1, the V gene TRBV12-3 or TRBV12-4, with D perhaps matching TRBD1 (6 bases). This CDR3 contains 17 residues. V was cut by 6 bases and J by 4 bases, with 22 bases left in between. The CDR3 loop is CASSPILQGVRYNEQFF. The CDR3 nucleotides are TGTGCCAGCAGCCCCATACTACAGGGAGTTCGGTACAATGAGCAGTTCTTC.

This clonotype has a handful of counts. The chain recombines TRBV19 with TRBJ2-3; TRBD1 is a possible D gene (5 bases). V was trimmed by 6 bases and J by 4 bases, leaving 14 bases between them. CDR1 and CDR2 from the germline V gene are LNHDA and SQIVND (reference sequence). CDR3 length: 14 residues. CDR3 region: CASSRQTNPDTQYF. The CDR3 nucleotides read TGTGCCAGTAGCCGACAGACCAATCCAGATACGCAGTATTTT.

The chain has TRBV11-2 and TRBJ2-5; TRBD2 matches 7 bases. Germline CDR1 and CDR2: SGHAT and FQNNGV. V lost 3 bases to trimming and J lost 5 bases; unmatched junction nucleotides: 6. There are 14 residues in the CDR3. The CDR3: CASSFQAGWETQYF. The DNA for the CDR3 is TGTGCCAGCAGCTTCCAAGCGGGATGGGAGACCCAGTACTTC.

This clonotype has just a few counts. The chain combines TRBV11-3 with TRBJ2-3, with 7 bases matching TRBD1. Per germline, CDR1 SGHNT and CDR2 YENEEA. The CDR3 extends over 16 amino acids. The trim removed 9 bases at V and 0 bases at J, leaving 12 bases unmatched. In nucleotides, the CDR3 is TGTGCCAGTATAGCCGGGACAGCGAAGAGCACAGATACGCAGTATTTT. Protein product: CASIAGTAKSTDTQYF.

CDR3 sequence: CASSAGPGQGINEQFF. DNA of the CDR3: TGTGCCAGCAGTGCAGGGCCGGGACAGGGAATCAATGAGCAGTTCTTC. The chain uses TRBV6-4 and TRBJ2-1; 9 bases align to TRBD1. From germline, CDR1 is MRHNA and CDR2 SNTAGT. This CDR3 is 16 amino acids long. Trimming removed 4 bases from V and 6 bases from J; junction bases left unmatched: 10.

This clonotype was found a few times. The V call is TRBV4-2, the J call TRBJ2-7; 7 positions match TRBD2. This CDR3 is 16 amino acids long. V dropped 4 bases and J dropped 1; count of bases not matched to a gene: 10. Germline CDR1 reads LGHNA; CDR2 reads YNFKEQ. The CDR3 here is CASSLTVGLQSYEQYF. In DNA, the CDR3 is TGTGCCAGCAGCCTCACCGTGGGACTACAATCCTACGAGCAGTACTTC.

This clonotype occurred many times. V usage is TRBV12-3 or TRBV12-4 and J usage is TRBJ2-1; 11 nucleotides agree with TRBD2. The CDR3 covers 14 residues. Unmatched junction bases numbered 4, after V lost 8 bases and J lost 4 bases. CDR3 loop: CASDGTSGYNEQFF. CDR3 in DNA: TGTGCCAGCGATGGGACTAGCGGTTACAATGAGCAGTTCTTC.

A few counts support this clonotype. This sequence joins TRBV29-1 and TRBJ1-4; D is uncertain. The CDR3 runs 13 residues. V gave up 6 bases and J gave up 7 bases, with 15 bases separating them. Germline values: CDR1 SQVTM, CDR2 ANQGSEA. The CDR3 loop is CSVLPRVGEKLFF. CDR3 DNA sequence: TGCAGCGTATTACCAAGGGTTGGTGAAAAACTGTTTTTT.

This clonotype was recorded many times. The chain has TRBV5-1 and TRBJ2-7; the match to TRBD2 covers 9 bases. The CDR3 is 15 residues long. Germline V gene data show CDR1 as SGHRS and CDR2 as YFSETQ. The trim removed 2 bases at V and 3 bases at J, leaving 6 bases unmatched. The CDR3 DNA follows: TGCGCCAGCAGCTTTGGCCTAGCGGGACTCTACGAGCAGTACTTC. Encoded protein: CASSFGLAGLYEQYF.

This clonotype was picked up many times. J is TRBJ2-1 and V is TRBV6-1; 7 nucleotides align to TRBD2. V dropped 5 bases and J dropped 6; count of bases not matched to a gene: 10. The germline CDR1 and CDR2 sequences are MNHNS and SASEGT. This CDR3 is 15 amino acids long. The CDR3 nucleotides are TGTGCCAGCAGTACCTCCCCGACTAGCCCCAATGAGCAGTTCTTC. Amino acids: CASSTSPTSPNEQFF.

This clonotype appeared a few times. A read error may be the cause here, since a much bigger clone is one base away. CDR3 nucleotides: TGTGCCAGCAGTTTACTCGGGACACACACAGGGCTGTTTTTT. Translated: CASSLLGTHTGLFF. The J gene is TRBJ2-2, the V gene TRBV28, with D possibly matching TRBD1 (6 bases). This CDR3 has 14 residues. With 2 bases removed from V and 13 bases from J, the gap between germline ends came to 17 bases. CDR1 MDHEN and CDR2 SYDVKM come from the germline V gene.

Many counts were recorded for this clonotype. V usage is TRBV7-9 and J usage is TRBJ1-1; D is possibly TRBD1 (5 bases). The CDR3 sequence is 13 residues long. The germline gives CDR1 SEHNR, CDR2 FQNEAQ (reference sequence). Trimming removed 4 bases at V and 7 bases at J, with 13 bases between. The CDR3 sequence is CASSYRGTIEAFF. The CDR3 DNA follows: TGTGCCAGCAGCTACCGGGGGACGATTGAAGCTTTCTTT.

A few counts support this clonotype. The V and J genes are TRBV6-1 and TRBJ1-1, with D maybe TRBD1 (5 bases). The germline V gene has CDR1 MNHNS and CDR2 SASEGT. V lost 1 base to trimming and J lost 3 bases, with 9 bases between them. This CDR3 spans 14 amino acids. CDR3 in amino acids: CASSEELGDTEAFF. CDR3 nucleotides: TGTGCCAGCAGTGAAGAGCTGGGGGACACTGAAGCTTTCTTT.

The CDR3 DNA is TGTGCCAGCAGTTACGGGAGGGCCCTCACCGGGGAGCTGTTTTTT. Translation gives CASSYGRALTGELFF. J is TRBJ2-2 and V is TRBV6-6; 7 nucleotides agree with TRBD2. After removal of 2 bases from V and 4 bases from J, the junction contained 4 bases not matched to a gene. The CDR3 spans 15 residues. In germline, CDR1 is MNHNY, CDR2 SVGAGI (reference sequence).

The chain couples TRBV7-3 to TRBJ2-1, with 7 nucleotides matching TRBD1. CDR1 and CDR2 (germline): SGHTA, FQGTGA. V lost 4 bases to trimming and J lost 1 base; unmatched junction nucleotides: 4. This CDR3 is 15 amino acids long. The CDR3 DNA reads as TGTGCCAGCAGCTCCCCGGGACAGTCCTACAATGAGCAGTTCTTC. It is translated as CASSSPGQSYNEQFF. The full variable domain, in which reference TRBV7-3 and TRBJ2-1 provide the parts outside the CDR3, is GAGVSQTPSNKVTEKGKYVELRCDPISGHTALYWYRQSLGQGPEFLIYFQGTGAADDSGLPNDRFFAVRPEGSVSTLKIQRTERGDSAVYLCASSSPGQSYNEQFFGPGTRLTVL.

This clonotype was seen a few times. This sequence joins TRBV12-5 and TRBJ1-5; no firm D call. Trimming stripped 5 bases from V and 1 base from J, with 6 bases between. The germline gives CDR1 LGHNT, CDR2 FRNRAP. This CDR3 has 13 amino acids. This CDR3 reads CASGLDSNQPQHF. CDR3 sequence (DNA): TGTGCTAGTGGTCTGGACAGCAATCAGCCCCAGCATTTT.

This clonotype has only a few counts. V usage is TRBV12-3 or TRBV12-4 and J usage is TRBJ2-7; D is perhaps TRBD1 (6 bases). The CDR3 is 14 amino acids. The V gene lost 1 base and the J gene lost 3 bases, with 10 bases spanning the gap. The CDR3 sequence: CASSLETGSYEQYF. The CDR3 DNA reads TGTGCCAGCAGTTTAGAGACAGGTAGCTACGAGCAGTACTTC.